Described below is a single T cell receptor (beta chain) sequence and its context. Its antigen remains unknown. The source of the sample is a study of T cell responses to AZD1222 COVID-19 vaccine. Findings of the study overall: A rise in Spike-specific TCR breadth and depth followed two AZD1222 doses. Every sample of the repertoires postdated the peak T cell response.

V lost 0 bases and J 9 bases, leaving 12 bases between the germline ends. The CDR3 runs 14 residues. Germline loops: CDR1 LGHNA, CDR2 YNFKEQ. Method: immunoSEQ multiplex PCR; TCRdb's copy keeps in-frame clones and lacks some. The sample has roughly 100,000 clones, around 89% seen once. The material was peripheral blood, obtained on day 0 of AZD1222 vaccination. The chain combines TRBV4-2 with TRBJ1-5; weak D call: TRBD1 (6 bases). The source is an adult in good health. The CDR3 spells CASSQDRQGGPQHF. In nucleotides, the CDR3 is TGTGCCAGCAGCCAAGATCGCCAAGGGGGGCCCCAGCATTTT.